The 21 T cell receptor beta chains below come from one sample, sequenced in a study of T cell repertoires in cytomegalovirus infection. These TCRs' antigens remain unknown. TCRdb analysed the reads with MiXCR anew, one entry per CDR3 protein. The sample carries about half a million distinct CDR3 sequences, under 55% recorded once. Sequenced material: cultured PBMCs, taken from culture after CMV antigen stimulation. Source of these receptors: a human donor in good health (CMV status not recorded). Some clones in this sample may be carry-over from other donors' samples.

The chain uses TRBV19 and TRBJ1-2; no clear D. The length of the CDR3 is 13 residues. Trimming left V 3 bases short and J 3 bases short, with 8 bases between. Germline values: CDR1 LNHDA, CDR2 SQIVND (reference sequence). CDR3 coding DNA: TGTGCCAGTAGTATTGCGGTCGACTATGGCTACACCTTC. Residues: CASSIAVDYGYTF.

The chain recombines TRBV9 with TRBJ1-1; D is possibly TRBD1 (5 bases). This CDR3 contains 15 residues. Germline V gives CDR1 SGDLS, CDR2 YYNGEE. Trimming removed 0 bases at V and 3 bases at J, with 12 bases between. The CDR3 here is CASSVVPTGDTEAFF. The CDR3 DNA is TGTGCCAGCAGCGTAGTCCCCACAGGTGACACTGAAGCTTTCTTT.

The chain carries TRBV12-3 or TRBV12-4 and TRBJ1-6; D gene unclear. V was clipped by 2 bases and J by 7 bases, with 12 bases between them. The CDR3 totals 15 residues. CDR3 region: CASSLLGGSNSPLHF. In DNA, the CDR3 is TGTGCCAGCAGTTTATTGGGAGGGTCGAATTCACCCCTCCACTTT.

The rearrangement links TRBV28 to TRBJ1-2; the D gene is possibly TRBD1 (5 bases). CDR1 is MDHEN and CDR2 is SYDVKM in the germline V gene. Trimming left V 5 bases short and J 6 bases short, with 16 bases between. There are 14 residues in the CDR3. The chain's CDR3 is CASSPPWGGNGYTF. CDR3 DNA: TGTGCCAGCAGTCCTCCCTGGGGGGGGAATGGCTACACCTTC.

The chain uses TRBV19 and TRBJ2-4, with 9 bases that match TRBD2. This CDR3 spans 15 amino acids. The V segment lost 7 bases and the J segment 3 bases; nucleotides outside the gene matches: 7. CDR1 and CDR2 from the germline V gene are LNHDA and SQIVND (reference sequence). The CDR3 bases are TGTGCCAGTACGAGCGGGAGGATAGACAAAAACATTCAGTACTTC. It codes for CASTSGRIDKNIQYF.

This rearrangement joins TRBV12-3 or TRBV12-4 to TRBJ2-3; 7 nucleotides align to TRBD1. V was pared by 8 bases and J by 5 bases, with 7 bases of the junction left unmatched. The CDR3 is made up of 13 amino acids. As DNA, the CDR3 is TGTGCCAGCGGGGCTAGGGGGCGAGATACGCAGTATTTT. Translating gives CASGARGRDTQYF.

There are a few counts of this clonotype. This chain joins TRBV4-1 and TRBJ1-1; D is unresolved. The CDR3 consists of 15 residues. CDR1 is MGHRA, CDR2 YSYEKL, per germline. V lost 4 bases and J lost 0, with 12 bases in between. The CDR3 sequence: CASSPGRPLNTEAFF. Written as DNA, the CDR3 is TGCGCCAGCAGCCCAGGCAGGCCCCTGAACACTGAAGCTTTCTTT.

This clonotype was counted only a few times. This chain connects TRBV7-2 to TRBJ1-2; no definite D call. Germline CDR1 SGHTA, CDR2 FQGNSA. The length of the CDR3 is 14 residues. V lost 3 bases, J lost 0 bases, and 8 bases lay in between. The CDR3 loop reads CASSLQHSNYGYTF. The CDR3 DNA sequence: TGTGCCAGCAGCTTGCAGCATTCTAACTATGGCTACACCTTC.

This clonotype was recorded many times. The rearrangement uses TRBV7-2 and TRBJ1-2; 7 bases are a match to TRBD1. The ends lost 5 bases at V and 2 bases at J; junction bases unmatched: 2. This CDR3 has 13 amino acids. Germline CDR1 SGHTA, CDR2 FQGNSA. CDR3 sequence reads: CASSPDRNYGYTF. The CDR3 DNA is TGTGCCAGCAGCCCGGACAGGAACTATGGCTACACCTTC.

The chain recombines TRBV27 with TRBJ1-5; D remains ambiguous. Trimming pared 6 bases from V and 0 bases from J, leaving 9 bases between. CDR3 size: 14 residues. The V gene's germline CDR1 is MNHEY and CDR2 SMNVEV (reference sequence). CDR3 nucleotide sequence: TGTGCCAGCAGGACGGGAAATAGCAATCAGCCCCAGCATTTT. Amino acid sequence: CASRTGNSNQPQHF.

The chain has TRBV3-1 and TRBJ1-2; D call uncertain. Germline V gene data show CDR1 as LGHDT and CDR2 as YNNKEL (reference sequence). The V and J ends lost 2 bases and 2 bases respectively, with 3 bases between them. The CDR3 consists of 12 residues. DNA of the CDR3: TGTGCCAGCAGCCAATTGAACTATGGCTACACCTTC. Its translation is CASSQLNYGYTF.

The V call is TRBV7-6, the J call TRBJ2-1; 7 bases align to TRBD2. Germline V CDR1 and CDR2: SGHVS, FNYEAQ. V lost 4 bases, J lost 0 bases, and 9 bases stayed unmatched. This CDR3 region has 17 residues. The CDR3, as DNA: TGTGCCAGCAGCTCTCCGATGACTAGCTTCTCCTACAATGAGCAGTTCTTC. This sequence encodes CASSSPMTSFSYNEQFF.

In nucleotides, the CDR3 is TGTGCCAGTTCCAGCAGATCGAATTCACCCCTCCACTTT. It translates to CASSSRSNSPLHF. This chain links TRBV19 with TRBJ1-6; no firm D call. V lost 8 bases and J lost 7, with 12 bases in between. Per the germline V gene, CDR1 is LNHDA and CDR2 is SQIVND (reference sequence). CDR3 size: 13 residues.

This clonotype has more than one count but fewer than ten. V usage is TRBV6-2 or TRBV6-3 and J usage is TRBJ2-1, with TRBD2 matching 9 bases. The germline V gene has CDR1 MNHEY and CDR2 SVGEGT. V shed 6 bases, J shed 6 bases, and the junction held 15 bases outside the gene matches. The CDR3 sequence is 17 residues long. The CDR3 loop reads CASSSPTGTSFLNEQFF. The CDR3 region has the DNA TGTGCCAGCAGCTCCCCGACCGGGACTAGCTTTCTCAATGAGCAGTTCTTC.

The chain employs TRBV4-1 and TRBJ2-5; 9 bases are shared with TRBD1. After removal of 3 bases from V and 3 bases from J, the junction contained 2 bases not matched to a gene. This CDR3 contains 14 residues. CDR1 is MGHRA, CDR2 YSYEKL, per germline. The CDR3 region has the DNA TGCGCCAGCAGCCATAGGGACAGGGAAGAGACCCAGTACTTC. Protein product: CASSHRDREETQYF.

The sample holds a few counts of this clonotype. The chain recombines TRBV7-8 with TRBJ2-3; D might be TRBD2 (6 bases). The germline V gene encodes CDR1 SGHVS and CDR2 FQNEAQ. The CDR3 is made up of 14 amino acids. Deletions cut 7 bases from V and 8 bases from J, with 19 bases between. The CDR3, as DNA: TGTGCCAGCACCAACCGGGGGATTCAGAGTACGCAGTATTTT. It is translated as CASTNRGIQSTQYF.

This sequence joins TRBV7-2 and TRBJ1-1; no clear D gene. The CDR3 contains 14 residues. Germline V gene lookup returns CDR1 SGHTA and CDR2 FQGNSA. V lost 1 base to trimming and J lost 4 bases, with 10 bases between them. This CDR3 reads CASSLVFRTTEAFF. As DNA, the CDR3 is TGTGCCAGCAGCTTAGTTTTTCGGACCACTGAAGCTTTCTTT.

This clonotype showed up just a few times. The genes are TRBV12-3 or TRBV12-4 and TRBJ2-1, with D perhaps given as TRBD1 or TRBD2 (5 bases each). V was clipped by 4 bases and J by 5 bases, with 15 bases between them. This CDR3 spans 15 amino acids. The CDR3 is CASSSPGPGDNEQFF. CDR3 bases: TGTGCCAGCAGTTCTCCGGGACCCGGAGACAATGAGCAGTTCTTC.

The chain uses TRBV11-2 and TRBJ2-1, with D perhaps matching TRBD2 (5 bases). The CDR3 is 13 amino acids. Germline-derived CDR1 and CDR2 are SGHAT and FQNNGV. Trimming left V 5 bases short and J 10 bases short, with 15 bases between. Written as DNA, the CDR3 is TGTGCCAGCAGCCTTGATGTAGGAGGAGAGCAGTTCTTC. Translation gives CASSLDVGGEQFF.

This chain's CDR3 is CASSDQGLDEQFF. The CDR3 DNA reads TGTGCCAGCAGTGACCAGGGACTCGATGAGCAGTTCTTC. The rearrangement links TRBV2 to TRBJ2-1; D perhaps matches TRBD2 (6 bases). The ends were cut back, 3 bases at V and 8 bases at J, with 11 bases in the middle. The CDR3 is 13 amino acids. From germline, CDR1 is SNHLY and CDR2 FYNNEI.

The rearrangement links TRBV10-3 to TRBJ1-1; a possible D gene is TRBD1 (6 bases). Germline loops: CDR1 ENHRY, CDR2 SYGVKD. The V gene lost 6 bases and the J gene lost 4 bases, with 15 bases spanning the gap. The CDR3 covers 14 residues. The CDR3 here is CAIRSTGQGTEAFF. The DNA for the CDR3 is TGTGCCATCAGGAGTACAGGGCAGGGCACTGAAGCTTTCTTT.